Below, 23 T cell receptor beta chains from the same sample are listed, as sequenced in a study of graft-versus-host responses after intestinal transplantation. Measured with immunoSEQ multiplex PCR; TCRdb has only the in-frame clones, and not every one. The sample contains more than 80,000 clones, around 83% of which appear only once. These receptors' antigens are unknown. The sample in question was unstimulated CD8+ T cells sorted from spleen or lymph node cells, obtained before intestinal transplant. These receptors all stem from a human donor who received an intestinal transplant.

The table lists this clone with a count of one. This chain connects TRBV5-1 to TRBJ1-3; D is unresolved. Germline V gives CDR1 SGHRS, CDR2 YFSETQ. This CDR3 comprises 18 residues. V lost 3 bases and J 8 bases, leaving 27 bases between the germline ends. CDR3 amino acids: CASSSSPGHPASRDTIYF. CDR3 DNA sequence: TGCGCCAGCAGCTCTTCCCCGGGTCACCCCGCGTCACGGGACACCATATATTTT.

This chain joins TRBV2 and TRBJ2-1; the D is unclear. The CDR3 runs 14 residues. V was trimmed by 6 bases and J by 4 bases, leaving 13 bases between them. CDR1 and CDR2 (germline): SNHLY, FYNNEI. CDR3 residues: CASRPWTEYNEQFF. CDR3 nucleotides: TGTGCCAGCAGACCATGGACCGAATACAATGAGCAGTTCTTC.

The chain uses TRBV5-6 and TRBJ2-1, with D possibly called TRBD1 or TRBD2 (5 bases each). The length of the CDR3 is 14 residues. CDR1 and CDR2 (germline): SGHDT, YYEEEE. Trimming left V 4 bases short and J 4 bases short, with 12 bases between. CDR3 loop: CASSVGTAYNEQFF. The CDR3 bases are TGTGCCAGCAGCGTCGGGACCGCGTACAATGAGCAGTTCTTC.

This clone occurred a few times. The rearrangement uses TRBV14 and TRBJ1-4; D uncertain. Per germline, CDR1 SGHDN and CDR2 FVKESK. Between the trimmed V and J ends, which lost 5 bases and 8 bases, there was a span of 18 bases. The CDR3 has 15 amino acids. CDR3 residues: CASSSTDMNGEKLFF. In DNA form, the CDR3 reads TGTGCCAGCAGCTCCACCGACATGAATGGGGAAAAACTGTTTTTT.

The chain employs TRBV11-3 and TRBJ2-5; D is uncertain. Trimming removed 0 bases from V and 2 bases from J, with 13 bases in between. The CDR3 is 16 residues long. Germline V CDR1 and CDR2: SGHNT, YENEEA. The CDR3 DNA reads TGTGCCAGCAGCTTAGATATTAACCCTTCACAAGAGACCCAGTACTTC. This encodes CASSLDINPSQETQYF.

The gene calls are TRBV5-1 and TRBJ2-1, with D hard to call. The CDR3 consists of 15 residues. From germline, CDR1 is SGHRS and CDR2 YFSETQ. The V end lost 0 bases, the J end lost 0 bases, and 7 bases lay between the germline ends. CDR3 bases: TGCGCCAGCAGCTTGGGGTATCGCTCCTACAATGAGCAGTTCTTC. Amino acid sequence: CASSLGYRSYNEQFF.

This clone was observed a few times. The chain carries TRBV11-2 and TRBJ2-6, with 8 bases matching TRBD1. The germline V gene encodes CDR1 SGHAT and CDR2 FQNNGV. V lost 6 bases to trimming and J lost 1 base; unmatched junction nucleotides: 8. The CDR3 runs to 17 residues. CDR3 bases: TGTGCCAGCAGTTTCCGGGACAGGTTTTCTGGGGCCAACGTCCTGACTTTC. Its translation is CASSFRDRFSGANVLTF.

CDR3 in amino acids: CASSLAGTSSYNEQFF. CDR3 nucleotide sequence: TGTGCCAGCAGTTTAGCCGGGACTAGTAGTTACAATGAGCAGTTCTTC. V is TRBV6-5 and J is TRBJ2-1, with 8 positions matching TRBD2. Germline V gene lookup returns CDR1 MNHEY and CDR2 SVGAGI. CDR3 size: 16 residues. Trimming at V came to 4 bases and at J to 4 bases, leaving 9 bases not matched to a gene.

This chain uses TRBV9 with TRBJ2-1; maybe TRBD2 (6 bases). Germline CDR1 is SGDLS and CDR2 is YYNGEE. This CDR3 has 15 residues. V was shortened by 0 bases and J by 3 bases, with 10 bases between the two germline ends. The CDR3 reads CASSVGWTNYNEQFF. The CDR3 nucleotides are TGTGCCAGCAGCGTAGGGTGGACTAACTACAATGAGCAGTTCTTC.

The chain carries TRBV15 and TRBJ1-2; possible D gene TRBD1, 5 bases. The CDR3 contains 14 residues. The germline gives CDR1 LNHNV, CDR2 YYDKDF (reference sequence). Trimming removed 0 bases from V and 4 bases from J, with 9 bases in between. CDR3 loop: CATSRESGSYGYTF. The CDR3 coding sequence is TGTGCCACCAGCAGAGAGTCAGGGAGCTATGGCTACACCTTC.

The chain employs TRBV5-6 and TRBJ2-1, with a tentative D call TRBD2 (7 bases). With 6 bases removed from V and 14 bases from J, the gap between germline ends came to 18 bases. Germline-derived CDR1 and CDR2 are SGHDT and YYEEEE. CDR3 length equals 12 residues. The CDR3 loop is CASTRPGGRKFF. Here the CDR3 DNA reads TGTGCCAGCACCCGCCCGGGGGGCAGAAAGTTCTTC.

The chain uses TRBV9 and TRBJ1-1, with D unresolved. V lost 0 bases and J lost 3, with 9 bases in between. There are 14 residues in the CDR3. Germline V CDR1 and CDR2: SGDLS, YYNGEE. The CDR3 region is CASSVGRRDTEAFF. The CDR3 nucleotides are TGTGCCAGCAGCGTAGGGAGACGGGACACTGAAGCTTTCTTT.

V and J are TRBV4-1 and TRBJ2-7, with D perhaps matching TRBD1 (6 bases). V lost 0 bases and J lost 0, with 12 bases in between. The length of the CDR3 is 16 residues. Germline CDR1 is MGHRA and CDR2 is YSYEKL. The CDR3 here is CASSQDRGGSSYEQYF. CDR3 in DNA: TGCGCCAGCAGCCAAGATAGAGGGGGAAGCTCCTACGAGCAGTACTTC.

The V gene is TRBV11-2, the J gene TRBJ2-1; 7 bases are shared with TRBD2. With 5 bases clipped from V and 7 bases from J, the junction kept 8 bases outside the gene matches. CDR3 length equals 14 residues. Germline CDR1 is SGHAT and CDR2 is FQNNGV. The CDR3 loop is CASSTTSPINEQFF. The CDR3 coding sequence is TGTGCCAGCAGCACGACTAGCCCTATAAATGAGCAGTTCTTC.

The chain recombines TRBV28 with TRBJ1-1, with D possibly being TRBD1 (5 bases). The CDR3 is 17 residues long. Trimming stripped 3 bases from V and 0 bases from J, with 17 bases between. Looked up from germline, CDR1 is MDHEN and CDR2 is SYDVKM. CDR3 sequence: CASSFMDTGIMNTEAFF. The CDR3 region has the DNA TGTGCCAGCAGTTTTATGGACACCGGGATCATGAACACTGAAGCTTTCTTT.

The chain links TRBV19 to TRBJ2-7; 7 bases map to TRBD1. Germline V gives CDR1 LNHDA, CDR2 SQIVND (reference sequence). This CDR3 spans 16 amino acids. Germline trimming cut 1 base from V and 4 bases from J; bases unmatched to any gene: 10. Here the CDR3 reads CASSIAFTGAFYEQYF. The CDR3 DNA is TGTGCCAGTAGTATAGCTTTCACAGGGGCCTTTTACGAGCAGTACTTC.

The chain joins TRBV20-1 to TRBJ1-1, with unresolved D. Per germline, CDR1 DFQATT and CDR2 SNEGSKA (reference sequence). The CDR3 consists of 11 residues. V was shortened by 7 bases and J by 4 bases, with 10 bases between the two germline ends. Here the CDR3 DNA reads TGCAGTGTTCTGGAAGGCACTGAAGCTTTCTTT. It encodes CSVLEGTEAFF.

The chain uses TRBV7-8 and TRBJ2-7, with D perhaps assigned TRBD1 or TRBD2 (5 bases each). The CDR3 extends over 15 amino acids. Trimming removed 5 bases at V and 7 bases at J, with 21 bases between. Germline CDR1 is SGHVS and CDR2 is FQNEAQ. The DNA of the CDR3 is TGTGCCAGCAGCCCCCTAACGGGACGCCCGGGTGAGCAGTACTTC. Its protein is CASSPLTGRPGEQYF.

The rearrangement joins TRBV5-1 to TRBJ1-2; D unresolved. This CDR3 comprises 12 residues. Trimming cost V 4 bases and J 2 bases, with 6 bases left between them. Looked up from germline, CDR1 is SGHRS and CDR2 is YFSETQ. The CDR3 sequence is CASSPTNYGYTF. The CDR3 coding sequence is TGCGCCAGCAGCCCCACAAACTATGGCTACACCTTC.

This clone ranks as medium-sized (0.01 to 0.1%). The CDR3 DNA reads as TGCGCCAGCAGCTTGGGGACAGGGGGCTTTGGAAACACCATATATTTT. The encoded protein is CASSLGTGGFGNTIYF. V is TRBV5-1 and J is TRBJ1-3; the match to TRBD1 covers 11 bases. This CDR3 has 16 residues. Germline values: CDR1 SGHRS, CDR2 YFSETQ. The V segment lost 0 bases and the J segment 3 bases; nucleotides outside the gene matches: 2.

This clone has just one count. The V and J genes are TRBV11-3 and TRBJ2-2, with D unclear. Between the trimmed V and J ends, which lost 1 base and 2 bases, there was a span of 2 bases. This CDR3 has 13 amino acids. Germline assignment: CDR1 SGHNT and CDR2 YENEEA. CDR3 protein: CASSLANTGELFF. CDR3 coding DNA: TGTGCCAGCAGCTTAGCTAACACCGGGGAGCTGTTTTTT.

This CDR3 is CASSQVFLADNTGELFF. The CDR3 DNA reads as TGTGCCAGCAGCCAAGTCTTCCTAGCGGACAACACCGGGGAGCTGTTTTTT. V gene TRBV4-2 combines with J gene TRBJ2-2, with 7 nucleotides matching TRBD2. From germline, CDR1 is LGHNA and CDR2 YNFKEQ. V shed 1 base and J 2 bases; nucleotides not matched to a gene: 7. There are 17 residues in the CDR3.

The DNA of the CDR3 is TGTGCCAGCAGCTTCCCTGGACCCCCTGAGGGCATATATTTT. It is translated as CASSFPGPPEGIYF. The gene calls are TRBV5-6 and TRBJ1-3; D is uncertain. Germline V CDR1 and CDR2: SGHDT, YYEEEE. The V end lost 2 bases, the J end lost 12 bases, and 18 bases lay between the germline ends. The length of the CDR3 is 14 residues.